This record concerns one TCR beta chain sequence. Sequencing used immunoSEQ multiplex PCR; TCRdb keeps in-frame clones, though not all of them. The sample carries about 45,000 clones, about 87% recorded once. The data were taken from a study of T cell changes during pregnancy in multiple sclerosis. This CDR3 is 18 amino acids long. Deletions cut 4 bases from V and 5 bases from J, with 25 bases between. Germline CDR1 SGHDT, CDR2 YYEEEE. The chain carries TRBV5-6 and TRBJ2-1; maybe TRBD2 (7 bases). Here the sequenced sample was peripheral blood, taken in the first trimester of pregnancy. The sequence was obtained from a female donor with multiple sclerosis, enrolled in a pregnancy study. The CDR3 bases are TGTGCCAGCAGCCAAAGCCCGACCTTTTGGGAGGGGGACAATGAGCAGTTCTTC. Translation gives CASSQSPTFWEGDNEQFF.